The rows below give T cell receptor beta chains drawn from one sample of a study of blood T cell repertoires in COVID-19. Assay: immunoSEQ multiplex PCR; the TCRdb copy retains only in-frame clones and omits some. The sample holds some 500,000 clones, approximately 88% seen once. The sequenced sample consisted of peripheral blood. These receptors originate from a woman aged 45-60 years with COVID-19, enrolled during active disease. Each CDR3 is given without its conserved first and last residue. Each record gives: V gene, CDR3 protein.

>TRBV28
ASSLDSYEQY
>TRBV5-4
ASSSRTGAFTNYGYT
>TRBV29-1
SVPGGPRGNTEAF
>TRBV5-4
ASSPTGSTDTQY
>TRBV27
ASSLSTGRETQY
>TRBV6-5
ASMLTGGYAQPQH
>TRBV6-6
ASSQAGGNEQY
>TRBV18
ASSVDTGQETQY
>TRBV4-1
ASSHGQANTEAF
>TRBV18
ASSPASRGAYTQY
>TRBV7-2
ASSPLTGVNYGYT
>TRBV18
ASSTTSGTLDTQY
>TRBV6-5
ASSSLEDYNEQF
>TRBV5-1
ASSLDAGSNQPQH
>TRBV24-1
ATPFSFGVGGKPQH
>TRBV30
AWSLDRGAYEQY
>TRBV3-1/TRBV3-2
ASSPFQRGEKLF
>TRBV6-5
ASRYLVSTGELF
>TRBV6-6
ASSRQVSNQPQH
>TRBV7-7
ASSLYQGSLSGANVLT
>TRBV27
ASSPGQTEAF
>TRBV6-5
ASRKGDRAREKLF
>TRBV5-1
ASSSQGVGTEAF
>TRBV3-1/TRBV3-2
ASSRGQGASTEAF
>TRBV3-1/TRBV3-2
ASSRSGGRDEQY
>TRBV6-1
ASSVNREFGGNTIY
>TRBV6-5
ASSPSTYHEAF
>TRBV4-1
ASSQGGDYSNQPQH
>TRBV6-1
ASSEDDRVVSYNSPLH
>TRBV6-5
AISPGQGGPQY
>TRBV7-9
ASSFGLPGTEAF
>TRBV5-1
SPGDTIY
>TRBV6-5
ASSYSGGANTEAF
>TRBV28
ASSLMGAGDEQY
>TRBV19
ASSPPGLLHNEQF
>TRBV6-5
ASTTHGGRTEAF
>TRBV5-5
ASSLVPRFGNTIY
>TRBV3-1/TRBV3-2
ASSQTAEAF
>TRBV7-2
ASSLWASGGAGETQY
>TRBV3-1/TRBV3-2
ASSQLYDRGNSPLH
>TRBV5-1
ASSLGPGSNNEQF
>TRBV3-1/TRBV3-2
ASSQEGRTEAF
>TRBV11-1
ASSLSGGYYNEQF
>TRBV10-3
AIVSKEHTEAF
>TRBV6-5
ASSLGQGTEAF
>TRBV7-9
ASSFQAGPRNEQF
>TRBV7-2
ASSQAGGRSHEQY
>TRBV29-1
SVERYTEAF
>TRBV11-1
ASSSLGDRGIEQY
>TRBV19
ASSVDREIEAF
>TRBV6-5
ASRGQDLAF
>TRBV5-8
ASSLSRLYGYT
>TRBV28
ASSLGRTGWGFNQPQH
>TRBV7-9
ASSLVGGGNEQF
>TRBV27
ASSRKAGQPQH
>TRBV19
ASSTSQGGYNEQF
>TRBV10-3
AISQTVGATNEKLF
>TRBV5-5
ASNIAGDQPQH